Shown below are 9 T cell receptor beta chains from a single sample sequenced in a study of T cells in Graves' hyperthyroidism and ophthalmopathy. RNA transcripts served as the template for amplifying TCR beta CDR3 regions. Initially, a first-round RT-PCR of the TCR CDR3 employed the HTBI primer set. TCRdb re-analysed the multiplex PCR reads in MiXCR, keeping a single row per CDR3 protein. The table includes roughly 510,000 distinct CDR3 sequences, 40% to 50% detected once. The material sequenced was peripheral blood or thyroid tissue (not recorded which). These receptor sequences come from an adult woman with Graves' disease, either hyperthyroidism or ophthalmopathy (not recorded which).

This clonotype has just one count. The V gene is TRBV7-2, the J gene TRBJ1-4; D remains unclear. Germline assignment: CDR1 SGHTA and CDR2 FQGNSA. Trimming removed 5 bases from V and 3 bases from J, with 16 bases in between. This CDR3 is 16 amino acids long. DNA for the CDR3: TGTGCCAGCAGCCAAGATACCCGGACGGCTAATGAAAAACTGTTTTTT. The encoded protein is CASSQDTRTANEKLFF.

The chain links TRBV19 to TRBJ1-1; D is unresolved. This CDR3 has 15 residues. Between the trimmed V and J ends, which lost 3 bases and 1 base, there was a span of 12 bases. Germline V CDR1 and CDR2: LNHDA, SQIVND (reference sequence). Written as DNA, the CDR3 is TGTGCCAGTAGTATGAGGGCCCAGGCGAACACTGAAGCTTTCTTT. Its translation: CASSMRAQANTEAFF.

CDR3 in amino acids: CANRDRSRGHEKLFF. DNA for the CDR3: TGCGCCAACCGGGACAGGAGTAGGGGGCATGAAAAACTGTTTTTT. This chain uses TRBV10-1 with TRBJ1-4; 8 bases line up with TRBD1. J was trimmed by 6 bases and V by 10 bases; bases with no gene match: 13. Germline V CDR1 and CDR2: WNHNN, SYGVQD (reference sequence). The CDR3 is made up of 15 amino acids.

The sample holds a few counts of this clonotype. This rearrangement joins TRBV6-2 or TRBV6-3 to TRBJ1-1, with D maybe TRBD1 (6 bases). V was clipped by 0 bases and J by 1 base, with 9 bases between them. Per the germline V gene, CDR1 is MNHEY and CDR2 is SVGEGT. The CDR3 has 15 amino acids. CDR3 sequence: CASSYSEQGNTEAFF. In DNA form, the CDR3 reads TGTGCCAGCAGTTACTCGGAACAGGGGAACACTGAAGCTTTCTTT.

The rearrangement uses TRBV11-2 and TRBJ1-5, with D possibly TRBD1 on 5 matching bases. CDR3 length equals 14 residues. Trimming left V 5 bases short and J 5 bases short, with 13 bases between. CDR1 is SGHAT, CDR2 FQNNGV, per germline. CDR3 sequence (DNA): TGTGCCAGCAGCCAAGGTGGGGCGGATCAGCCCCAGCATTTT. It encodes CASSQGGADQPQHF.

This clonotype was seen more than once but under ten times. This rearrangement joins TRBV2 to TRBJ1-5, with D uncertain. The V end lost 6 bases, the J end lost 0 bases, and 12 bases lay between the germline ends. CDR3 length: 15 amino acids. The germline V gene has CDR1 SNHLY and CDR2 FYNNEI. CDR3 amino acids: CASSARTVSNQPQHF. The CDR3, as DNA: TGTGCCAGCAGCGCCCGAACAGTTAGCAATCAGCCCCAGCATTTT.

The chain joins TRBV29-1 to TRBJ1-2; TRBD1 is a possible D gene (6 bases). Trimming shortened V by 3 bases and J by 6 bases, and 11 bases separated the two germline ends. CDR1 and CDR2 (germline): SQVTM, ANQGSEA. The CDR3 totals 12 residues. The CDR3 nucleotides read TGCAGCGTTGAGGCGGCAGGGGATGGCTACACCTTC. Protein product: CSVEAAGDGYTF.

This clonotype was seen only a few times. V is TRBV7-9 and J is TRBJ1-1; D is unresolved. Germline values: CDR1 SEHNR, CDR2 FQNEAQ (reference sequence). With 7 bases removed from V and 4 bases from J, the gap between germline ends came to 16 bases. The CDR3 consists of 14 residues. The CDR3 here is CASTITGVGTEAFF. The CDR3 DNA is TGTGCCAGCACAATAACTGGGGTTGGCACTGAAGCTTTCTTT. Supplemented by reference TRBV7-9 and TRBJ1-1, the full variable domain reads DTGVSQNPRHKITKRGQNVTFRCDPISEHNRLYWYRQTLGQGPEFLTYFQNEAQLEKSRLLSDRFSAERPKGSFSTLEIQRTEQGDSAMYLCASTITGVGTEAFFGQGTRLTVV.

The chain recombines TRBV7-9 with TRBJ2-1; 7 positions match TRBD1. This CDR3 spans 13 amino acids. From germline, CDR1 is SEHNR and CDR2 FQNEAQ (reference sequence). V lost 2 bases to trimming and J lost 9 bases; unmatched junction nucleotides: 4. This CDR3 is CASSLSGGGEQFF. The CDR3 DNA sequence: TGTGCCAGCAGCTTATCAGGGGGTGGTGAGCAGTTCTTC.